Presented here are 13 T cell receptor beta chains from one specimen sequenced in a study of cytomegalovirus exposure and HLA in healthy donors. Amplification used 60 Vbeta primers and 13 Jbeta primers. The assay was immunoSEQ multiplex PCR, and TCRdb's table has in-frame clones only and misses some. The data hold 100,000 to 150,000 clones, with approximately 80% observed a single time. Sequencing input: PBMCs. Receptors were obtained from a woman in her sixties or seventies in good health and CMV-seronegative.

The rearrangement joins TRBV7-2 to TRBJ1-1; no clear D gene. The V end lost 5 bases, the J end lost 5 bases, and 12 bases lay between the germline ends. CDR3 size: 13 residues. Germline CDR1 SGHTA, CDR2 FQGNSA. CDR3 amino acids: CASSPPWATEAFF. CDR3 DNA sequence: TGTGCCAGCAGCCCCCCCTGGGCAACTGAAGCTTTCTTT.

This chain links TRBV5-1 with TRBJ2-1, with 7 bases matching TRBD2. The ends lost 4 bases at V and 9 bases at J; junction bases unmatched: 10. Germline V gene sequence: CDR1 SGHRS, CDR2 YFSETQ. The CDR3 has 14 amino acids. DNA of the CDR3: TGCGCCAGCAGCACAGTCTTTACTAGCGTTGAGCAGTTCTTC. As protein: CASSTVFTSVEQFF.

The rearrangement joins TRBV5-1 to TRBJ2-5, with 9 bases that match TRBD2. V shed 2 bases and J 3 bases; nucleotides not matched to a gene: 14. The germline V gene has CDR1 SGHRS and CDR2 YFSETQ. The CDR3 has 18 residues. The CDR3 here is CASSFNPRLAGIEETQYF. For the CDR3, the DNA is TGCGCCAGCAGCTTTAATCCGCGGCTAGCGGGAATCGAAGAGACCCAGTACTTC.

This clone was seen once. J is TRBJ2-2 and V is TRBV19; TRBD1 agrees at 9 bases. Germline CDR1 and CDR2: LNHDA and SQIVND (reference sequence). V shed 6 bases and J 3 bases; nucleotides not matched to a gene: 2. The CDR3 runs 14 residues. This CDR3 reads CASSRDRDTGELFF. Here the CDR3 DNA reads TGTGCCAGTAGCCGGGACAGGGACACCGGGGAGCTGTTTTTT.

This sequence joins TRBV30 and TRBJ1-1; D gene uncertain. The germline V gene encodes CDR1 GTSNPN and CDR2 SVGIG (reference sequence). The V end was cut by 0 bases, the J end by 1 base, with 6 bases between. The CDR3 is 13 amino acids. CDR3 loop: CAWSVQRNTEAFF. The CDR3 DNA reads as TGTGCCTGGAGTGTACAGAGGAACACTGAAGCTTTCTTT.

The chain carries TRBV7-9 and TRBJ2-1, with 8 positions matching TRBD2. J was trimmed by 0 bases and V by 4 bases; bases with no gene match: 14. This CDR3 contains 19 residues. The germline CDR1 and CDR2 sequences are SEHNR and FQNEAQ (reference sequence). This chain's CDR3 is CASSSLERASGFSYNEQFF. The CDR3 bases are TGTGCCAGCAGCTCCCTCGAACGGGCTAGCGGGTTCTCCTACAATGAGCAGTTCTTC.

The chain couples TRBV19 to TRBJ1-5; D remains unclear. Germline CDR1 reads LNHDA; CDR2 reads SQIVND (reference sequence). Trimming left V 6 bases short and J 6 bases short, with 9 bases between. The CDR3 is 12 amino acids. The CDR3 bases are TGTGCCAGTAGCTATGAGCGTCAGCCCCAGCATTTT. Protein sequence: CASSYERQPQHF.

The V gene is TRBV18, the J gene TRBJ2-7, with a weak D call TRBD1 (6 bases). CDR1 and CDR2 from the germline V gene are KGHSH and LQKENI. This CDR3 spans 14 amino acids. V shed 1 base and J shed 6 bases, with 13 bases lying between them. CDR3 region: CASSPRQEAGEQYF. The CDR3, as DNA: TGTGCCAGCTCACCACGACAGGAGGCGGGCGAGCAGTACTTC. The whole variable domain, filled in from reference TRBV18 and TRBJ2-7, reads NAGVMQNPRHLVRRRGQEARLRCSPMKGHSHVYWYRQLPEEGLKFMVYLQKENIIDESGMPKERFSAEFPKEGPSILRIQQVVRGDSAAYFCASSPRQEAGEQYFGPGTRLTVT.

This clone was counted between two and nine times. The chain couples TRBV6-5 to TRBJ1-1, with D possibly being TRBD1 (6 bases). Germline V gives CDR1 MNHEY, CDR2 SVGAGI. This CDR3 spans 12 amino acids. The V end was cut by 6 bases, the J end by 8 bases, with 13 bases between. The chain's CDR3 is CASRTTDREAFF. The CDR3 nucleotides are TGTGCCAGCAGGACTACTGACAGGGAAGCTTTCTTT.

The J gene is TRBJ2-5, the V gene TRBV13; D is perhaps TRBD2 (6 bases). CDR3 size: 14 residues. V shed 5 bases and J shed 2 bases, with 12 bases lying between them. Germline V gene sequence: CDR1 PRHDT, CDR2 FYEKMQ (reference sequence). The CDR3 bases are TGTGCCAGCAGCCCACGGGACTTACAAGAGACCCAGTACTTC. As protein: CASSPRDLQETQYF.

This rearrangement joins TRBV9 to TRBJ2-1, with 15 bases matching TRBD2. V gave up 3 bases and J gave up 3 bases; unmatched junction bases: 13. The CDR3 runs 20 residues. Per germline, CDR1 SGDLS and CDR2 YYNGEE. The CDR3 is CASSAKGLAGGPPDYNEQFF. The CDR3 region has the DNA TGTGCCAGCAGCGCCAAGGGACTAGCGGGGGGCCCCCCGGACTACAATGAGCAGTTCTTC.

The gene calls are TRBV2 and TRBJ2-1; D is possibly TRBD2 (5 bases). Germline lookup yields CDR1 SNHLY and CDR2 FYNNEI. The V end was cut by 6 bases, the J end by 10 bases, with 13 bases between. The CDR3 has 12 amino acids. The CDR3 here is CASRDSRGEQFF. The CDR3 DNA sequence: TGTGCCAGCAGGGACTCCCGTGGGGAGCAGTTCTTC.

There are a few counts of this clone. The chain links TRBV29-1 to TRBJ1-1; 12 positions match TRBD1. The J segment lost 1 base and the V segment lost 7 bases, leaving 7 bases of the junction unmatched. The CDR3 is 15 amino acids. Germline CDR1 is SQVTM and CDR2 is ANQGSEA. This chain's CDR3 is CSGGTGGGGNTEAFF. CDR3 sequence (DNA): TGCAGCGGTGGGACAGGGGGCGGAGGGAACACTGAAGCTTTCTTT.